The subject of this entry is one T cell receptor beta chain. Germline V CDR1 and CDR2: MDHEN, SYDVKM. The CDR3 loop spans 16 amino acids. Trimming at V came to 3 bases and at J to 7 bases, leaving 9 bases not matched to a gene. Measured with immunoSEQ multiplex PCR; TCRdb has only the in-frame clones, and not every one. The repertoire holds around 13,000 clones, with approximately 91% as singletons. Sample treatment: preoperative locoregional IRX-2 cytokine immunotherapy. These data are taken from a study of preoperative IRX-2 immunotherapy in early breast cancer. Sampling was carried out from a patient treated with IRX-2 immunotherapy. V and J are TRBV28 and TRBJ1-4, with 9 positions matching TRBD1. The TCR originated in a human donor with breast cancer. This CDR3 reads CASSFLPGQGSEKLFF. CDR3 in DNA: TGTGCCAGCAGTTTTCTTCCGGGACAGGGATCTGAAAAACTGTTTTTT.